This T cell receptor (beta chain) was recorded in a study of identical twins. Study findings and constraints: Monozygotic twin pairs showed more out-of-frame TCR alpha sharing than models estimated. Analyses based on zero insertions could be partly confounded by invariant MAIT and iNKT cells. The study found weaker excess twin sharing in beta out-of-frame sequences.

The authors used template switching to add a universal primer site and gave cDNA unique molecular identifiers. From the 5' RACE reads, TCRdb called clonotypes with MiXCR, one entry per CDR3 protein. The data contain about 490,000 distinct CDR3 sequences, roughly 15% of them singletons. The sample holds a few counts of this clonotype. The target antigen is unknown. This CDR3 is 11 amino acids long. V dropped 6 bases and J dropped 6 bases, with 9 bases sitting between them. The germline V gene encodes CDR1 MNHNS and CDR2 SASEGT. The sample was also linked to a second study, of yellow fever vaccine responses in identical twins.

This TCR came from a woman younger than 30 in good health. Sequencing was carried out using CD4+ T cells sorted from blood. V usage is TRBV6-1 and J usage is TRBJ2-7; D might be TRBD2 (6 bases). In DNA, the CDR3 is TGTGCCAGCAGGGGACTCAGCGAGCAGTACGTC. Protein product: CASRGLSEQYV.